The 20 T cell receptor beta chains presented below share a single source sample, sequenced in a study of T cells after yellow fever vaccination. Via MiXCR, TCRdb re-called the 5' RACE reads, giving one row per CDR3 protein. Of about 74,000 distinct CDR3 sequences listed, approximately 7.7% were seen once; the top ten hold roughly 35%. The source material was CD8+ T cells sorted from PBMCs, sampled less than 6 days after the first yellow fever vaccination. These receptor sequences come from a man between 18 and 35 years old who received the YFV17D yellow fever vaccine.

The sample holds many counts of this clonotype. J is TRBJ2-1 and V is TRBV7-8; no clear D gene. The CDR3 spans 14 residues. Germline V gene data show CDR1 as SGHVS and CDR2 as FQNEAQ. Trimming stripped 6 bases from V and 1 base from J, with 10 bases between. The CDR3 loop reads CASRPQNSYNEQFF. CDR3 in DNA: TGTGCCAGCAGACCACAAAATTCCTACAATGAGCAGTTCTTC.

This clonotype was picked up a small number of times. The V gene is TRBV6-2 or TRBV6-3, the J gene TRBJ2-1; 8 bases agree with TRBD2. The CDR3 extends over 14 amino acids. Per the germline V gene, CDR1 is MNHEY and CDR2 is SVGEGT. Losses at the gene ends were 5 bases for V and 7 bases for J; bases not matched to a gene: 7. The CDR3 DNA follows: TGTGCCAGCAGTCGGGGGGGCAGTTATAATGAGCAGTTCTTC. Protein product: CASSRGGSYNEQFF.

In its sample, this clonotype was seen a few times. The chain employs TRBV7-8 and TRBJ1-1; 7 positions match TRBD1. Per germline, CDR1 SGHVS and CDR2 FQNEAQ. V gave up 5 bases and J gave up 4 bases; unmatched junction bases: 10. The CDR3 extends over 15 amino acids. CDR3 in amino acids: CASSAGTAKITEAFF. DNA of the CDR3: TGTGCCAGCAGCGCTGGGACAGCCAAGATCACTGAAGCTTTCTTT.

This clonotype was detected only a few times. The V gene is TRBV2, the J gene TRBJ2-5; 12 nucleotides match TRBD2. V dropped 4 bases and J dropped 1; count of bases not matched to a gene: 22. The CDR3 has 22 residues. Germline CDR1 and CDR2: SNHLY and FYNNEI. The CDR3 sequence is CASSGGLQGRLAGDTAQETQYF. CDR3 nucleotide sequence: TGTGCCAGCAGTGGGGGTCTACAGGGCCGACTAGCGGGGGATACCGCCCAAGAGACCCAGTACTTC.

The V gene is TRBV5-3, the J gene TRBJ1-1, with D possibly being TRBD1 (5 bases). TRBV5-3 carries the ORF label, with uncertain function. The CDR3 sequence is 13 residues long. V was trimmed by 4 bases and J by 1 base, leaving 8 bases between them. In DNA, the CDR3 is TGTGCCAGAAGCACCACAGGGAACACTGAAGCTTTCTTT. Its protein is CARSTTGNTEAFF.

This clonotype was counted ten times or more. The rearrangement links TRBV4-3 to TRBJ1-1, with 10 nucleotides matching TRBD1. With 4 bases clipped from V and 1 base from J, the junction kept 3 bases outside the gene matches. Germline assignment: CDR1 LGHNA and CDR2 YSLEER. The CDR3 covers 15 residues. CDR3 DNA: TGCGCCAGCAGCCGAGGGACAGGGGCGAACACTGAAGCTTTCTTT. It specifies CASSRGTGANTEAFF.

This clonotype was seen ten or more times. DNA for the CDR3: TGTGCCAGCTCGCCCCCCTACAATGAGCAGTTCTTC. Translation gives CASSPPYNEQFF. J is TRBJ2-1 and V is TRBV2; D ambiguous. The CDR3 has 12 amino acids. CDR1 is SNHLY, CDR2 FYNNEI, per germline. V was clipped by 8 bases and J by 2 bases, with 7 bases between them.

The CDR3 DNA reads TGTGCCAGCAGCTTAGTACAAGCTAGCACAGATACGCAGTATTTT. It specifies CASSLVQASTDTQYF. The gene calls are TRBV7-8 and TRBJ2-3; the D is unclear. The V gene lost 1 base and the J gene lost 0 bases, with 8 bases spanning the gap. This CDR3 spans 15 amino acids. Germline V gives CDR1 SGHVS, CDR2 FQNEAQ.

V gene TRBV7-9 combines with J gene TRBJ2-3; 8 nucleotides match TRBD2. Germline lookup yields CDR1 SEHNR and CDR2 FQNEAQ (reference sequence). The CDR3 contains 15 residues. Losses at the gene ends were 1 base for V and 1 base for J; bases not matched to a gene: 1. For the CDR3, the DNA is TGTGCCAGCAGCTTAGTACTAGCGGGCACAGATACGCAGTATTTT. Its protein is CASSLVLAGTDTQYF.

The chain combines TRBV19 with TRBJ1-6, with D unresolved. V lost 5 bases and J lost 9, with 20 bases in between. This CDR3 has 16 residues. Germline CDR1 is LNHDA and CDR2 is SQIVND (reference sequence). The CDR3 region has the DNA TGTGCCAGTAGTCTTGGATTCGGGGAGTGGAGTTCACCCCTCCACTTT. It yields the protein CASSLGFGEWSSPLHF.

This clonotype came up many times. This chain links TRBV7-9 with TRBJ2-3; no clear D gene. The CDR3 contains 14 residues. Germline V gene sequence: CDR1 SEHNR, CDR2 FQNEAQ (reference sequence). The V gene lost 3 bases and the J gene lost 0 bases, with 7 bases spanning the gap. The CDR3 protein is CASSLPKSTDTQYF. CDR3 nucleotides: TGTGCCAGCAGCTTGCCTAAGAGCACAGATACGCAGTATTTT. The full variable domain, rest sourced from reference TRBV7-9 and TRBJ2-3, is DTGVSQNPRHKITKRGQNVTFRCDPISEHNRLYWYRQTLGQGPEFLTYFQNEAQLEKSRLLSDRFSAERPKGSFSTLEIQRTEQGDSAMYLCASSLPKSTDTQYFGPGTRLTVL.

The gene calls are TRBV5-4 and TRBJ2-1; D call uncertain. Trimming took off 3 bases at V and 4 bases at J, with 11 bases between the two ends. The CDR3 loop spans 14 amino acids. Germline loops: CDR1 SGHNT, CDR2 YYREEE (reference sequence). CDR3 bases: TGTGCCAGCAGCTCAACCTGGGGTTACAATGAGCAGTTCTTC. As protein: CASSSTWGYNEQFF. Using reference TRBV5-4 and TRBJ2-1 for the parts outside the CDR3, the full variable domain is ETGVTQSPTHLIKTRGQQVTLRCSSQSGHNTVSWYQQALGQGPQFIFQYYREEENGRGNFPPRFSGLQFPNYSSELNVNALELDDSALYLCASSSTWGYNEQFFGPGTRLTVL.

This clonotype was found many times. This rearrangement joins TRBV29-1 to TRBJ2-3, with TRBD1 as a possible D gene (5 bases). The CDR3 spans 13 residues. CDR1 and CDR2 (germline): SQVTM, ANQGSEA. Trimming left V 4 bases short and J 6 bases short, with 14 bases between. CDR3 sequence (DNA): TGCAGCGTTGTAGGGGAACGGATCGATACGCAGTATTTT. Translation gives CSVVGERIDTQYF.

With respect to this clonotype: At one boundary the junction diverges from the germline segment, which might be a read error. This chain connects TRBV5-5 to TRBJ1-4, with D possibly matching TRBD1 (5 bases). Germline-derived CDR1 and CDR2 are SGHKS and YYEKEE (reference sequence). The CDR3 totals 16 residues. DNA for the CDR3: TGTGCCAGCAGCTTGGCCCTCTTACAGGCTAACGAAAAACTGTTTTTT. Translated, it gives CASSLALLQANEKLFF. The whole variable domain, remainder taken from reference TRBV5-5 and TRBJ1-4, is DAGVTQSPTHLIKTRGQQVTLRCSPISGHKSVSWYQQVLGQGPQFIFQYYEKEERGRGNFPDRFSARQFPNYSSELNVNALLLGDSALYLCASSLALLQANEKLFFGSGTQLSVL.

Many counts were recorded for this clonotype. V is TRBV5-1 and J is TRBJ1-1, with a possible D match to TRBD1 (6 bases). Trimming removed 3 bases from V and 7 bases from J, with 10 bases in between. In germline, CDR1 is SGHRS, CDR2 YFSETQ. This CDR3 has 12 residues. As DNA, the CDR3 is TGCGCCAGCAGCTGGGGGACAAATGAAGCTTTCTTT. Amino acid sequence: CASSWGTNEAFF.

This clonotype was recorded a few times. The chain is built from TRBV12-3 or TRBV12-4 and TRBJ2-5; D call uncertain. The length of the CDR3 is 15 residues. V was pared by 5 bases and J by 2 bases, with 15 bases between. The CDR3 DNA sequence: TGTGCCAGCAGTACCACTAAGACTCGACAAGAGACCCAGTACTTC. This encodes CASSTTKTRQETQYF.

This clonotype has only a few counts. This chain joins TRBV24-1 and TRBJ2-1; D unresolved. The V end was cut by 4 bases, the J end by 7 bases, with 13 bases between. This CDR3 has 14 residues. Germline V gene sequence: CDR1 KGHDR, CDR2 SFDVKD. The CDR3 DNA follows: TGTGCCACCAGTGAATTCGATAGCTGGAATGAGCAGTTCTTC. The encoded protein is CATSEFDSWNEQFF.

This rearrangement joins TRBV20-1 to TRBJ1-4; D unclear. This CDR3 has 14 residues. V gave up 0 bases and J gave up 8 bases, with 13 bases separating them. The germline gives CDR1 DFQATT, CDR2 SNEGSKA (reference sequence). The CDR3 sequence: CSARDLGSDEKLFF. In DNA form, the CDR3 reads TGCAGTGCTAGAGACCTCGGGTCAGACGAAAAACTGTTTTTT.

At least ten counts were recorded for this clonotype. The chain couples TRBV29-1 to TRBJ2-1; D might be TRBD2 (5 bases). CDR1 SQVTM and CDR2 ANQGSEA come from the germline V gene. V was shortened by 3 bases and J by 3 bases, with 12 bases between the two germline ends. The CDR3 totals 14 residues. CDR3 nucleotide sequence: TGCAGCGTTGATCGGGGTAGCATCTACAATGAGCAGTTCTTC. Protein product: CSVDRGSIYNEQFF.

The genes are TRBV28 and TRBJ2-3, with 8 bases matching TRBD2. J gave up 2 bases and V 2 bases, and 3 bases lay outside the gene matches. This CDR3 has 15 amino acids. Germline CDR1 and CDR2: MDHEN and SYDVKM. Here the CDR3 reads CASSLTSGPTDTQYF. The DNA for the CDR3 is TGTGCCAGCAGTTTAACTAGCGGACCCACAGATACGCAGTATTTT.